This T cell receptor (beta chain) came from a study of blood T cell repertoires in COVID-19. In the study overall: Spain, Italy and the United States supplied samples that represented acute and convalescent COVID-19. PBMCs, B-cell-depleted T cells, or T cells provided the cDNA or gDNA that made up the material.

CDR3 length equals 15 residues. Germline lookup yields CDR1 SGHNT and CDR2 YYREEE (reference sequence). V lost 4 bases, J lost 4 bases, and 5 bases stayed unmatched. Participants had their cohort set by participant-reported clinical history. Study processing details: Researchers report that nucleated cell counts were estimated from reference gene primer amplification. Some clones are missing from TCRdb's copy, which holds only in-frame ones; the method was immunoSEQ multiplex PCR. D and trimming were read from the DNA, whereas the V and J calls and clone size are those reported in that table. Of roughly 240,000 clones detected, 88% appear once; the ten largest clones hold approximately 2.5%.

The specimen was PBMCs or T cells enriched from blood (not recorded which). This clonotype was sampled from a woman in her 40s with acute COVID-19. The chain carries TRBV5-4 and TRBJ2-5, with 12 bases that match TRBD2. DNA for the CDR3: TGTGCCAGCAGCCCTCCGGGACTAGCGGGAGAGACCCAGTACTTC. Protein sequence: CASSPPGLAGETQYF. Based on the CDR3 plus reference TRBV5-4 and TRBJ2-5, the full variable domain is ETGVTQSPTHLIKTRGQQVTLRCSSQSGHNTVSWYQQALGQGPQFIFQYYREEENGRGNFPPRFSGLQFPNYSSELNVNALELDDSALYLCASSPPGLAGETQYFGPGTRLLVL.